This record concerns one TCR beta chain sequence. Its target is not known. Authors of the study amplified TCR beta CDR3 regions from RNA transcripts. RT-PCR in the first round (using the HTBI primer set) targeted the TCR CDR3. TCRdb reprocessed the multiplex PCR reads via MiXCR and lists one record per CDR3 protein. The repertoire holds about 500,000 distinct CDR3 sequences, with 40% to 50% as singletons. This specimen comes from a study of T cells in Graves' hyperthyroidism and ophthalmopathy. Whole-study findings and limits: The authors' 13 V-J model separated ophthalmopathy from stable hyperthyroidism. Expanded thyroid clonotypes (above 0.001) were mostly also found in blood.

Lactation, pregnancy, other autoimmune disease or uncontrolled infection excluded patients. Diagnoses used clinical symptoms, serum thyroxine and TRAb, thyroid ultrasound and orbital computed tomography. Germline CDR1 and CDR2: LGHNA and YNFKEQ. V was pared by 3 bases and J by 0 bases, with 8 bases between. The CDR3 covers 15 residues. This sequence originates from an adult woman with Graves' disease, either hyperthyroidism or ophthalmopathy (not recorded which). The specimen was peripheral blood or thyroid tissue (not recorded which). This chain uses TRBV4-2 with TRBJ2-2; maybe TRBD1 (5 bases). Written as DNA, the CDR3 is TGTGCCAGCAGCCATGAGGACACGAACACCGGGGAGCTGTTTTTT. Its protein is CASSHEDTNTGELFF.